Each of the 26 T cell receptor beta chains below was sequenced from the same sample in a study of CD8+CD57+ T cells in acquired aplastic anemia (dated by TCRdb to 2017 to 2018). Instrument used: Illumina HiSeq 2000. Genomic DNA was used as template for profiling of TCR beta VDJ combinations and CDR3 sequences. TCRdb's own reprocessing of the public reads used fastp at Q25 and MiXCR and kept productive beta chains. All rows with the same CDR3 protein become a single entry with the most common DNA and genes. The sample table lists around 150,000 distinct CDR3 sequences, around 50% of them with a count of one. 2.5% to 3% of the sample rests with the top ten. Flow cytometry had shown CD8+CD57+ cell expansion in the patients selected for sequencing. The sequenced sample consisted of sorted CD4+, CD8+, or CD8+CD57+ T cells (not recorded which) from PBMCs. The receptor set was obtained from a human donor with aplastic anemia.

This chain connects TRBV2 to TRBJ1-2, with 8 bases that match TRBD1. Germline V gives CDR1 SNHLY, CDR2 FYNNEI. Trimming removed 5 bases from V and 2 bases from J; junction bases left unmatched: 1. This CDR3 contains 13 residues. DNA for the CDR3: TGTGCCAGCAGTTGGGACAGGAACTATGGCTACACCTTC. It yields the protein CASSWDRNYGYTF.

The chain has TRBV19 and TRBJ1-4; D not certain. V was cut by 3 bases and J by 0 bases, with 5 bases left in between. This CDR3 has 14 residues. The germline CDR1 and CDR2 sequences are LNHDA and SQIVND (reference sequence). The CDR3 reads CASSIWPTNEKLFF. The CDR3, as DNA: TGTGCCAGTAGTATCTGGCCAACTAATGAAAAACTGTTTTTT.

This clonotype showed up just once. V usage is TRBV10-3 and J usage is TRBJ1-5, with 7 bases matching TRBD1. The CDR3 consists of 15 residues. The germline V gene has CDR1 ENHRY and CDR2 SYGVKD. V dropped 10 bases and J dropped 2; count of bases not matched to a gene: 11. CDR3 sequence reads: CATFGGQRGNQPQHF. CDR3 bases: TGTGCCACCTTTGGGGGACAGCGCGGCAATCAGCCCCAGCATTTT.

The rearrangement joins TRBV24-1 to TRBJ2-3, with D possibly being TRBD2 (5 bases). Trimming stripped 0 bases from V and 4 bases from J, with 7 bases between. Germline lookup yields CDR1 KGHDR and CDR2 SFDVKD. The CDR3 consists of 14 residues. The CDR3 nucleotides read TGTGCCACCAGTGATTTGGCGAGGGCAGATACGCAGTATTTT. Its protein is CATSDLARADTQYF.

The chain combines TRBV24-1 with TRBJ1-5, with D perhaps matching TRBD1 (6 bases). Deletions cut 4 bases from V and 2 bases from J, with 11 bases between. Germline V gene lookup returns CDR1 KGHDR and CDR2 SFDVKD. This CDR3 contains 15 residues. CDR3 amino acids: CATSESQGGNQPQHF. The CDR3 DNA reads TGTGCCACCAGTGAGTCACAGGGCGGCAATCAGCCCCAGCATTTT.

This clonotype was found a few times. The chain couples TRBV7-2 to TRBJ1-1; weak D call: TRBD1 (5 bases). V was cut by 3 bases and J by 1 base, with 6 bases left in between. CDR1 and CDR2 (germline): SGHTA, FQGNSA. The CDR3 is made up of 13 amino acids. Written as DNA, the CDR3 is TGTGCCAGCAGCTTCCAGGGGAACACTGAAGCTTTCTTT. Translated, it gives CASSFQGNTEAFF. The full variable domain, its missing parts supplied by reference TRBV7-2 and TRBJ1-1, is GAGVSQSPSNKVTEKGKDVELRCDPISGHTALYWYRQSLGQGLEFLIYFQGNSAPDKSGLPSDRFSAERTGGSVSTLTIQRTQQEDSAVYLCASSFQGNTEAFFGQGTRLTVV.

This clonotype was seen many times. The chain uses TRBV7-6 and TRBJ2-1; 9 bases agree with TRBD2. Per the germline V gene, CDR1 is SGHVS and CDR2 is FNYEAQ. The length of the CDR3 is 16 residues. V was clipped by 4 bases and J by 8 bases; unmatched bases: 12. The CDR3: CASSSGLSGSWDEQFF. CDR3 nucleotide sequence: TGTGCCAGCAGCTCGGGACTTAGCGGGAGCTGGGATGAGCAGTTCTTC.

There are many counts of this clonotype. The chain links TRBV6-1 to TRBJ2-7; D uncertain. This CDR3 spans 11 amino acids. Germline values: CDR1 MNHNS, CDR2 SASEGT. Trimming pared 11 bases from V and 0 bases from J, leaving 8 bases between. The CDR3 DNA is TGTGCCTGTGGATTCTCCTACGAGCAGTACTTC. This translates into CACGFSYEQYF.

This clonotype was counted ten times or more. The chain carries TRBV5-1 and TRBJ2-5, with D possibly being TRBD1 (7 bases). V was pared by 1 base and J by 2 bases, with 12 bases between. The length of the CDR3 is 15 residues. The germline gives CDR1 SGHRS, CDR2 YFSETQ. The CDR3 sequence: CASSLSPGGQETQYF. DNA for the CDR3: TGCGCCAGCAGCTTGTCTCCAGGGGGGCAAGAGACCCAGTACTTC. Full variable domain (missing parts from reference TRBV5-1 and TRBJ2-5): KAGVTQTPRYLIKTRGQQVTLSCSPISGHRSVSWYQQTPGQGLQFLFEYFSETQRNKGNFPGRFSGRQFSNSRSEMNVSTLELGDSALYLCASSLSPGGQETQYFGPGTRLLVL.

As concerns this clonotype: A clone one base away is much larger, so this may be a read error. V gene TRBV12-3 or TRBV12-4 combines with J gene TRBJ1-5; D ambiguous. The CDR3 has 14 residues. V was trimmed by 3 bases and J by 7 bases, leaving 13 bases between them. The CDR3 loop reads CASSFGRAEQPQHF. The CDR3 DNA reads TGTGCCAGCAGTTTTGGGAGGGCCGAACAGCCCCAGCATTTT.

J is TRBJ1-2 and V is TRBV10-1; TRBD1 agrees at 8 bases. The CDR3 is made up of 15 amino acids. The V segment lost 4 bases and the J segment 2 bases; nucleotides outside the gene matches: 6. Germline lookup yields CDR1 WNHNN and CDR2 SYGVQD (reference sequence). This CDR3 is CASSVGQGENYGYTF. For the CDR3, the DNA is TGCGCCAGCAGTGTAGGACAGGGAGAGAACTATGGCTACACCTTC.

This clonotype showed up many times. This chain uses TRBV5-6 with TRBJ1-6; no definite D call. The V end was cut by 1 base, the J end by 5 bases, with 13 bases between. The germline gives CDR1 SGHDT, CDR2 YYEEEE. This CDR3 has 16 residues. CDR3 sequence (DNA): TGTGCCAGCAGCTTGAAGGCCGGGGTCGATAATTCACCCCTCCACTTT. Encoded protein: CASSLKAGVDNSPLHF. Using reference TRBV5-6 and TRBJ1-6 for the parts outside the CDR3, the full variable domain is DAGVTQSPTHLIKTRGQQVTLRCSPKSGHDTVSWYQQALGQGPQFIFQYYEEEERQRGNFPDRFSGHQFPNYSSELNVNALLLGDSALYLCASSLKAGVDNSPLHFGNGTRLTVT.

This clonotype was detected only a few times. CDR3 loop: CARSRTGDFHEQYF. The CDR3 nucleotides are TGTGCCAGGAGCCGGACAGGGGATTTCCACGAGCAGTACTTC. The chain combines TRBV2 with TRBJ2-7, with 9 bases that match TRBD1. Germline V CDR1 and CDR2: SNHLY, FYNNEI. The V and J ends lost 9 bases and 5 bases, in that order; junction bases with no gene match: 11. The CDR3 length is 14 residues.

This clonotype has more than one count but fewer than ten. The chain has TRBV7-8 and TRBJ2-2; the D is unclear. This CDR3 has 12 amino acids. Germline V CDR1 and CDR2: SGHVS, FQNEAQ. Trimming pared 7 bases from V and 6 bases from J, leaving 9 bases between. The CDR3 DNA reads TGTGCCAGCAACCCCCGGGCCGGGGAGCTGTTTTTT. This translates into CASNPRAGELFF.

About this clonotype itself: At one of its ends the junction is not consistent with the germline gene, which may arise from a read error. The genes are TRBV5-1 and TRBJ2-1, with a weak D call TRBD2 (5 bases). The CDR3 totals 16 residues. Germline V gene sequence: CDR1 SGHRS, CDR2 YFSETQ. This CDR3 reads CASSLARGLAYDEQFF. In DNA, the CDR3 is TGCGCCAGCAGCTTGGCCCGGGGATTGGCCTACGATGAGCAGTTCTTC.

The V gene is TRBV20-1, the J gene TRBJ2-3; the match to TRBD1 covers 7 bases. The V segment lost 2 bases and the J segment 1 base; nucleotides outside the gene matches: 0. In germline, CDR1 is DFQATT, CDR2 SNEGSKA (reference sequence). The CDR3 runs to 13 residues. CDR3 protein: CSARTGGTDTQYF. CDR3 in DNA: TGCAGTGCTAGAACAGGGGGCACAGATACGCAGTATTTT.

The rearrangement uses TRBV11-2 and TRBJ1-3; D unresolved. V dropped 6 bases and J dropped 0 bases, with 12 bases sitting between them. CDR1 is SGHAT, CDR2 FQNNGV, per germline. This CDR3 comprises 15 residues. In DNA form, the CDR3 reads TGTGCCAGCAGAGACCCCAGACGCTCTGGAAACACCATATATTTT. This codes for CASRDPRRSGNTIYF.

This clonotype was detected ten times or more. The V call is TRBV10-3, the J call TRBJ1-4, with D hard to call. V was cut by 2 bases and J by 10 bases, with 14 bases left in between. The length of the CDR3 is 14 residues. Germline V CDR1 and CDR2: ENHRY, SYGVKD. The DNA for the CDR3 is TGTGCCATCAGTGAGATGCCAGGTAACGGAAAACTGTTTTTT. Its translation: CAISEMPGNGKLFF.

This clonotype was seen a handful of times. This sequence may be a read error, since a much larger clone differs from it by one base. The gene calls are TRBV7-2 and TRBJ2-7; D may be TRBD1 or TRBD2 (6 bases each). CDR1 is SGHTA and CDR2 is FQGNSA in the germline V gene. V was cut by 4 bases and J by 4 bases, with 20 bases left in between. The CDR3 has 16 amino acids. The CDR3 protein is CASSYDPGRGRYEQYF. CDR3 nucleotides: TGTGCCAGCAGCTATGATCCGGGACGGGGGCGGTACGAGCAGTACTTC.

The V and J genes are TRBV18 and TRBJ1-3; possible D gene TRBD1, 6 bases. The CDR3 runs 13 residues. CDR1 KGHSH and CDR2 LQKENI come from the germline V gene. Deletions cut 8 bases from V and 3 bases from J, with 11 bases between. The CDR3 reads CASHRTVGNTIYF. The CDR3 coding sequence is TGTGCCAGCCACCGGACAGTTGGAAACACCATATATTTT.

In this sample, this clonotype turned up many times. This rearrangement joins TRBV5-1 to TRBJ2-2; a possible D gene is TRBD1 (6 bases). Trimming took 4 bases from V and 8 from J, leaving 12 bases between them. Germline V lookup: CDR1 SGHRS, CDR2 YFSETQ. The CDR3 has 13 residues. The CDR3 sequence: CASSPGVEGELFF. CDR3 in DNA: TGCGCCAGCAGCCCAGGGGTAGAGGGGGAGCTGTTTTTT.

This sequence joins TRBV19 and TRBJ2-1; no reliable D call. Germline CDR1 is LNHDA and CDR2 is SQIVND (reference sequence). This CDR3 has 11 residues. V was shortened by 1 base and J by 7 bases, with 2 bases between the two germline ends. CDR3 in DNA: TGTGCCAGTAGTATAGCTAATGAGCAGTTCTTC. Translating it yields CASSIANEQFF.

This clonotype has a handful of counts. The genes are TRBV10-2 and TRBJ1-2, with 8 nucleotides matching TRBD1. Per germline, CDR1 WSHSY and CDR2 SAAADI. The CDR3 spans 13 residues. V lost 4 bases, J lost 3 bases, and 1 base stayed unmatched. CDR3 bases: TGCGCCAGCAGTGTGACAGGGGACTATGGCTACACCTTC. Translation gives CASSVTGDYGYTF.

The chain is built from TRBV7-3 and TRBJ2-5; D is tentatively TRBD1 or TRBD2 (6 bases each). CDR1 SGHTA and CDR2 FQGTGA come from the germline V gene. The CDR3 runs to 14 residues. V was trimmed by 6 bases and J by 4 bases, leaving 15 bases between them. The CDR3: CASSFFGGGETQYF. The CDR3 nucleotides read TGTGCCAGCAGTTTTTTCGGGGGCGGAGAGACCCAGTACTTC.

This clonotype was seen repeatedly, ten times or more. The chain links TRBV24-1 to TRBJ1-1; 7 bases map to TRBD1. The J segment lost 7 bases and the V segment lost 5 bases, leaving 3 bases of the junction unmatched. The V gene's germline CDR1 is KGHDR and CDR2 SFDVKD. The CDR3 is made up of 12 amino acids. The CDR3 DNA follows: TGTGCCACCAGTGGACAGGGCGTTGAAGCTTTCTTT. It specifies CATSGQGVEAFF.

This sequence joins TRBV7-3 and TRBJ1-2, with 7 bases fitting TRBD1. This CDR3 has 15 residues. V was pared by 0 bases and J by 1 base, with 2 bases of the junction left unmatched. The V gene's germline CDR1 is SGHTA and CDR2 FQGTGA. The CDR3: CASSLTGTDNYGYTF. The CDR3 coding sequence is TGTGCCAGCAGCTTAACCGGGACAGATAACTATGGCTACACCTTC.